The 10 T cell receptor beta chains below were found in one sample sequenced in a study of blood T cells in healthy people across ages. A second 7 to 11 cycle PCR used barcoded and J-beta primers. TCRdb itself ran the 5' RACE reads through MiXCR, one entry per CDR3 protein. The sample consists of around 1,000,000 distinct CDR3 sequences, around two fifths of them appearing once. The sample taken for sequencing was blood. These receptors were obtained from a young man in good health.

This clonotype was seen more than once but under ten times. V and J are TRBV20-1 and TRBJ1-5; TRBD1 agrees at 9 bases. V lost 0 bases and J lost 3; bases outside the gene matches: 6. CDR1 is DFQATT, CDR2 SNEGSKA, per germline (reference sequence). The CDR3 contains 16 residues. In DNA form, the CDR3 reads TGCAGTGCTAGAGATTCCGGGACAGGGACCAATCAGCCCCAGCATTTT. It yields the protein CSARDSGTGTNQPQHF.

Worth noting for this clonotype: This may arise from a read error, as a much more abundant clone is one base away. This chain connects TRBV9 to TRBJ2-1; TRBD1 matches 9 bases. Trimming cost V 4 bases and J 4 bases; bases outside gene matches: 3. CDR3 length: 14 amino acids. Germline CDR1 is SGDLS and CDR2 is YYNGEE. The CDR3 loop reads CASSNGTGYNEQFF. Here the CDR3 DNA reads TGTGCCAGCAGCAACGGGACAGGGTACAATGAGCAGTTCTTC.

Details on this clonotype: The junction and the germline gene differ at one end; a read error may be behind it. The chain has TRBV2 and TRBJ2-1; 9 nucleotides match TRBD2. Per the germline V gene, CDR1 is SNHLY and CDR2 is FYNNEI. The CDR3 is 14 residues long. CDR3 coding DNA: TGTGCCAGCGAGGAGCGGGGGGCCTATAATGAGCAGTTCTTC. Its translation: CASEERGAYNEQFF.

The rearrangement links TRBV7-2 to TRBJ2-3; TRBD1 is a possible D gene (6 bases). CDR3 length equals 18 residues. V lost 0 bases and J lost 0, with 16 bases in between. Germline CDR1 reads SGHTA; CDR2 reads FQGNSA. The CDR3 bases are TGTGCCAGCAGCTTAGCGGCACCCGGGACAAATAGCACAGATACGCAGTATTTT. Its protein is CASSLAAPGTNSTDTQYF.

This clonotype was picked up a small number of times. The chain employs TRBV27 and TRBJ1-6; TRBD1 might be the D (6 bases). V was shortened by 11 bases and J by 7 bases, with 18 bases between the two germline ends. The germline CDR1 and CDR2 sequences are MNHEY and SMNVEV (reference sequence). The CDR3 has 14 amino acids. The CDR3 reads CAVRRGHQNSPLHF. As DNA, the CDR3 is TGTGCCGTCCGGAGGGGACACCAAAATTCACCCCTCCACTTT.

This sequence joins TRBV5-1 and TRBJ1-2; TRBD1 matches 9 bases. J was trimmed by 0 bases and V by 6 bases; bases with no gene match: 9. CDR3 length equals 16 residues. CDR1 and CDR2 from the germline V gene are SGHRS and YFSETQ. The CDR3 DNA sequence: TGCGCCAGCACCACCGGGACAGGGATGACTAACTATGGCTACACCTTC. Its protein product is CASTTGTGMTNYGYTF.

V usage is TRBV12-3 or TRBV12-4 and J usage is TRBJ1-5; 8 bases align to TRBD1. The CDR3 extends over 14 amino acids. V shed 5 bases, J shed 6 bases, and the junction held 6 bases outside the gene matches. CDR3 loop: CASSVFQGAQPQHF. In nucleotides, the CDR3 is TGTGCCAGCAGTGTATTCCAGGGGGCTCAGCCCCAGCATTTT.

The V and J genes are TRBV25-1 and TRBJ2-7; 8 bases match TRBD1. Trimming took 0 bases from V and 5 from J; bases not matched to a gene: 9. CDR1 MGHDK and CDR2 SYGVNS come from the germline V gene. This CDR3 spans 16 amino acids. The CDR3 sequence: CASSEYGGGRGHEQYF. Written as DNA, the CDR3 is TGTGCCAGCAGTGAATATGGCGGAGGCAGGGGGCACGAGCAGTACTTC.

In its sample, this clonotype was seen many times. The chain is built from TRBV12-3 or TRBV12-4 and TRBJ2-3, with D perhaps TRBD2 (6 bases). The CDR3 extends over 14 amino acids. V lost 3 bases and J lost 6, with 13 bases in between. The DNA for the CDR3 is TGTGCCAGCAGTTTCGGCCTAGCGTGGGATACGCAGTATTTT. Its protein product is CASSFGLAWDTQYF.

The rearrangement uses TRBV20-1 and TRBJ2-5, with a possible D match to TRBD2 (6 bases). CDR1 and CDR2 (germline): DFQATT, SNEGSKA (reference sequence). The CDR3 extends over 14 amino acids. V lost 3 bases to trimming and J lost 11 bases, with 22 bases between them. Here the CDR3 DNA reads TGCAGTGCTAGGGGGGGAAGTCCCTACAATGAGCAGTACTTC. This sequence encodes CSARGGSPYNEQYF.